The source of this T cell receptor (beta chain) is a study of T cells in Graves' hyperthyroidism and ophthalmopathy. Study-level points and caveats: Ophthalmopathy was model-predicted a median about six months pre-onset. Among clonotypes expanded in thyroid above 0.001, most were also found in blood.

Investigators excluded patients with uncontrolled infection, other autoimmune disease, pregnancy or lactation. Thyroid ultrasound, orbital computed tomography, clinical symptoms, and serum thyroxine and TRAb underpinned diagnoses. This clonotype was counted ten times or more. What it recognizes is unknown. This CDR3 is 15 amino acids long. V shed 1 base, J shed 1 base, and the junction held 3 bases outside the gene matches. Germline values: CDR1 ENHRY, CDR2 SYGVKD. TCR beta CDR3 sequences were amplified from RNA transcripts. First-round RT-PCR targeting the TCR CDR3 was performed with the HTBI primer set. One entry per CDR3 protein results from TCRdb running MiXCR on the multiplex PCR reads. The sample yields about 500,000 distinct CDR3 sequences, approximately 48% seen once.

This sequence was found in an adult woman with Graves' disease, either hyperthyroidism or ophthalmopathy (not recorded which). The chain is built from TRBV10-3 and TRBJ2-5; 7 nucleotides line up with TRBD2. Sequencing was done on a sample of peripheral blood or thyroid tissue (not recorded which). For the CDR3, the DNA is TGTGCCATCAGTGAGTTGGGAGGGCCCCAAGAGACCCAGTACTTC. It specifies CAISELGGPQETQYF.